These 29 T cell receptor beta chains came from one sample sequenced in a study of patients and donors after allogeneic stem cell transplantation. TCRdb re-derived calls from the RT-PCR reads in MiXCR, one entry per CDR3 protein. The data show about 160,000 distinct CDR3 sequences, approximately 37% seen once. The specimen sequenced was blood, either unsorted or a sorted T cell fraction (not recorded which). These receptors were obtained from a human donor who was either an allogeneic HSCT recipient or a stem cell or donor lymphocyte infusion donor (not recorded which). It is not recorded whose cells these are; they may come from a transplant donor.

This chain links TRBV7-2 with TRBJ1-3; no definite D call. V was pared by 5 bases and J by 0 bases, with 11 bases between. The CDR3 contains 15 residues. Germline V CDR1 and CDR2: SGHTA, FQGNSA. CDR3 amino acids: CASSRQQASGNTIYF. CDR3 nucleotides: TGTGCCAGCAGCCGCCAGCAGGCCTCTGGAAACACCATATATTTT.

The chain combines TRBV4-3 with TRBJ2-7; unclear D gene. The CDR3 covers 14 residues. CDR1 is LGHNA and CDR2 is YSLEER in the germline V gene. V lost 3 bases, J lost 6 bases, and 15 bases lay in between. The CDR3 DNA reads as TGCGCCAGCAGCCATGCTGTACTTAGATCCGAGCAGTACTTC. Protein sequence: CASSHAVLRSEQYF.

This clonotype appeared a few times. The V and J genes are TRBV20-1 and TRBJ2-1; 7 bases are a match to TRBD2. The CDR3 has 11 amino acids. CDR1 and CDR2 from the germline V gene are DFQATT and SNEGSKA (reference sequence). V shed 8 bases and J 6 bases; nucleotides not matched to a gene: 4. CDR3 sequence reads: CSPRGGNEQFF. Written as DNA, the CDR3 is TGCAGTCCTCGCGGGGGCAATGAGCAGTTCTTC.

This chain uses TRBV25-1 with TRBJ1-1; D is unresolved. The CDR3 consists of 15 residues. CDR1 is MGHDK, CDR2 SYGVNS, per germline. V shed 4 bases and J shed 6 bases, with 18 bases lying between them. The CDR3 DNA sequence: TGTGCCAGCAGTGCAGAGGGTATGGGTAAGGCTGAAGCTTTCTTT. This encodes CASSAEGMGKAEAFF.

CDR3 sequence: CASSPTGTPGGYTF. For the CDR3, the DNA is TGTGCCAGCAGTCCCACCGGGACCCCAGGTGGCTACACCTTC. The chain joins TRBV12-3 or TRBV12-4 to TRBJ1-2, with D maybe TRBD1 (5 bases). The CDR3 covers 14 residues. The V end lost 5 bases, the J end lost 7 bases, and 17 bases lay between the germline ends.

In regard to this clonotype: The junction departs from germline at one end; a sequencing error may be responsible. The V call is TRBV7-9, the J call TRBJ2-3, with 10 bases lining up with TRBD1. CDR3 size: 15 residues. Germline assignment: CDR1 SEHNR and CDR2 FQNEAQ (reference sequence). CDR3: CASSRDRGVADAQYF. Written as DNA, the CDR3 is TGTGCCAGCAGCCGGGACAGGGGTGTTGCAGATGCGCAGTATTTT.

DNA of the CDR3: TGTGCCAGCAGTTTTACTAGCGGGTATTACAATGAGCAGTTCTTC. Its translation: CASSFTSGYYNEQFF. This rearrangement joins TRBV12-3 or TRBV12-4 to TRBJ2-1; TRBD2 aligns across 9 bases. With V trimmed by 3 bases and J by 4 bases, 4 bases remained unmatched. The CDR3 sequence is 15 residues long.

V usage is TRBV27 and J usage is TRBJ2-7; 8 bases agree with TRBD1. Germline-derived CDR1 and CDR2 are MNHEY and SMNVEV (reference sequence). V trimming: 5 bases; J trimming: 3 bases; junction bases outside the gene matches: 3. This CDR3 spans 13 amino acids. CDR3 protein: CASSPGQGYEQYF. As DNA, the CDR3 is TGTGCCAGCAGTCCCGGACAGGGCTACGAGCAGTACTTC.

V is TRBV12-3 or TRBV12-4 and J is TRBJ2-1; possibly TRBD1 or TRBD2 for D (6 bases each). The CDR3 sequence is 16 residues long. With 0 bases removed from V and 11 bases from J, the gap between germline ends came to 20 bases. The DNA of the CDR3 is TGTGCCAGCAGTTTAGCAATGGAGAGACGGGGGCCTAAGCAGTTCTTC. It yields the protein CASSLAMERRGPKQFF.

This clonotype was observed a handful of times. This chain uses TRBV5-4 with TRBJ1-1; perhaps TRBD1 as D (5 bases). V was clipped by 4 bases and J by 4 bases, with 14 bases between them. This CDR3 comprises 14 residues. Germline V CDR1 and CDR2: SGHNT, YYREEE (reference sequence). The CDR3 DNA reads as TGTGCCAGCAGCCTCCCCGGGACCCTCACTGAAGCTTTCTTT. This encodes CASSLPGTLTEAFF.

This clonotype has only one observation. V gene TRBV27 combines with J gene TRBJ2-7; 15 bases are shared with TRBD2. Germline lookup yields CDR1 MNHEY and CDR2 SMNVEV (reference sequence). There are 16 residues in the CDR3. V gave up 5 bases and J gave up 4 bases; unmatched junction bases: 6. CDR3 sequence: CASSRTSGGEWYEQYF. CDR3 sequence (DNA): TGTGCCAGCAGTAGGACTAGCGGGGGGGAATGGTACGAGCAGTACTTC.

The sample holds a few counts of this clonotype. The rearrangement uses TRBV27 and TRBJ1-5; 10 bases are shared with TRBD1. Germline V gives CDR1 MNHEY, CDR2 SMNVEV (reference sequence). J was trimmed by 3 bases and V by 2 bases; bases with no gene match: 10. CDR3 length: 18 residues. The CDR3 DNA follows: TGTGCCAGCAGTTTACGCCCGGCCGGGACAGGGGCCAATCAGCCCCAGCATTTT. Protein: CASSLRPAGTGANQPQHF.

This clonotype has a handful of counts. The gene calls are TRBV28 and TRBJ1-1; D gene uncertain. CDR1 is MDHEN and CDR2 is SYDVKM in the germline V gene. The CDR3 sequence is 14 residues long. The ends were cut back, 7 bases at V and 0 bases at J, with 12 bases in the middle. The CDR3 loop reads CASIQDGMNTEAFF. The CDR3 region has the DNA TGTGCCAGCATTCAGGACGGCATGAACACTGAAGCTTTCTTT.

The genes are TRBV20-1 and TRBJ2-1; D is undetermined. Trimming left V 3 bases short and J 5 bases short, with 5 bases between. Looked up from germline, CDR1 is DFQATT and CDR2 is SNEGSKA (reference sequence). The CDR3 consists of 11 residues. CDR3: CSASFDNEQFF. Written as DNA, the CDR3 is TGCAGTGCTAGCTTTGACAATGAGCAGTTCTTC.

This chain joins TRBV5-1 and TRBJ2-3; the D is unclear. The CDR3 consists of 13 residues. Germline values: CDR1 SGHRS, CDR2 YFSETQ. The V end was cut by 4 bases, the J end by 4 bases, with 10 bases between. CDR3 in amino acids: CASSLTFADTQYF. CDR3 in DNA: TGCGCCAGCAGCCTTACGTTCGCAGATACGCAGTATTTT. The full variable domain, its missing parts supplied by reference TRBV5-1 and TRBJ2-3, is KAGVTQTPRYLIKTRGQQVTLSCSPISGHRSVSWYQQTPGQGLQFLFEYFSETQRNKGNFPGRFSGRQFSNSRSEMNVSTLELGDSALYLCASSLTFADTQYFGPGTRLTVL.

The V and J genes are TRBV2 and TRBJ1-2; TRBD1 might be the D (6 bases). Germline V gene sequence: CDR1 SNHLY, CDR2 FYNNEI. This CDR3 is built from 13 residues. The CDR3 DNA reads TGTCCTGACTACAGGGCCGGGGACTATGGCTACACCTTC. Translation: CPDYRAGDYGYTF.

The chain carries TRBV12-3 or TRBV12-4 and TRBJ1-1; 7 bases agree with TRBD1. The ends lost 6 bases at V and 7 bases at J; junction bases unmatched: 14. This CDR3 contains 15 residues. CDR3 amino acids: CASSRTLGTALEAFF. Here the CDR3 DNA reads TGTGCCAGCAGCCGGACCCTCGGGACAGCCCTTGAAGCTTTCTTT.

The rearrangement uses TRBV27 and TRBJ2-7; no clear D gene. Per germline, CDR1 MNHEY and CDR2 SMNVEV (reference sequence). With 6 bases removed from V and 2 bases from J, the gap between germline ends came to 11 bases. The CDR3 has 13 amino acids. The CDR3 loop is CASSPGGPYEQYF. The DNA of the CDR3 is TGTGCCAGCAGCCCCGGTGGTCCCTACGAGCAGTACTTC.

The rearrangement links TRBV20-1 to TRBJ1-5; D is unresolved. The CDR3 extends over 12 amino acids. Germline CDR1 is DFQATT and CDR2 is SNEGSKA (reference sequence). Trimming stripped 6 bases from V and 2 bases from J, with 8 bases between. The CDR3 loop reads CSAPYGNQPQHF. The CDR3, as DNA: TGCAGTGCCCCCTACGGCAATCAGCCCCAGCATTTT.

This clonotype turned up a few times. This CDR3 is CASSLGQGATGELFF. The CDR3 bases are TGCGCCAGCAGCTTGGGACAGGGGGCAACCGGGGAGCTGTTTTTT. This chain joins TRBV5-1 and TRBJ2-2; 10 nucleotides align to TRBD1. The CDR3 length is 15 residues. Germline V gives CDR1 SGHRS, CDR2 YFSETQ. V shed 0 bases, J shed 5 bases, and the junction held 1 base outside the gene matches.

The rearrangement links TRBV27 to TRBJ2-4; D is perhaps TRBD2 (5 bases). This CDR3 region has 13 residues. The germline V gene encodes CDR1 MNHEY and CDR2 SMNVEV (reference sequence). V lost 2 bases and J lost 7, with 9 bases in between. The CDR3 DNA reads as TGTGCCAGCAGTTTACGGGGATCCAACATTCAGTACTTC. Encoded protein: CASSLRGSNIQYF.

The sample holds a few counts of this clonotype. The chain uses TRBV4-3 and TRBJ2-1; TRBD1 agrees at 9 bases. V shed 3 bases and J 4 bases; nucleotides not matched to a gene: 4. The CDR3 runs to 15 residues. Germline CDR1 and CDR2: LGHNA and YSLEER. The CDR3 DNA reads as TGCGCCAGCAGCCAGGACAGGGGATTATACAATGAGCAGTTCTTC. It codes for CASSQDRGLYNEQFF.

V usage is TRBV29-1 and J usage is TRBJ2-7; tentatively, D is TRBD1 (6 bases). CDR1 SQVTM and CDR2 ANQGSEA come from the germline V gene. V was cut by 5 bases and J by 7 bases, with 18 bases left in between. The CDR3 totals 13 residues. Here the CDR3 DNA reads TGCAGCGTTCGCCGAAAGGGGGAGTGGGAGCAGTACGTC. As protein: CSVRRKGEWEQYV.

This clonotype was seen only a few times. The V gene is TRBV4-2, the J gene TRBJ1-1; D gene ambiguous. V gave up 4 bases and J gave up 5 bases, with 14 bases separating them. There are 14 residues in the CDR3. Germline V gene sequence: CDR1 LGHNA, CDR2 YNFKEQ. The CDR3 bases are TGTGCCAGCAGCCCGACGGATATGAGGACTGAAGCTTTCTTT. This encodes CASSPTDMRTEAFF.

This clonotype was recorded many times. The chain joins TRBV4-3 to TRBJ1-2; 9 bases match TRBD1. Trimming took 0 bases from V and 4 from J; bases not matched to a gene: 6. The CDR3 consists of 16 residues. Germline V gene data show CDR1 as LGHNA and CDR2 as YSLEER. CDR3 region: CASSQETGTGTYGYTF. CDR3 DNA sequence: TGCGCCAGCAGCCAAGAGACCGGGACAGGGACCTATGGCTACACCTTC.

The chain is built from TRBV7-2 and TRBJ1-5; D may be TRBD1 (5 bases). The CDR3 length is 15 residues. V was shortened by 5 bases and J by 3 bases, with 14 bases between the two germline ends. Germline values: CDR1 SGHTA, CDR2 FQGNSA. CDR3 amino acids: CASSPVTGLNQPQHF. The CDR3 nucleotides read TGTGCCAGCAGCCCCGTCACAGGACTCAATCAGCCCCAGCATTTT.

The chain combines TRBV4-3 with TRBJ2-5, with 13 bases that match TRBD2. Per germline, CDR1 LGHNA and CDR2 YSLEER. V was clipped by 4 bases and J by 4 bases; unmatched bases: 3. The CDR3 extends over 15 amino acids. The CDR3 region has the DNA TGCGCCAGCAGCCCTAGACTAGCGGGGGGAGAGACCCAGTACTTC. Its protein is CASSPRLAGGETQYF.

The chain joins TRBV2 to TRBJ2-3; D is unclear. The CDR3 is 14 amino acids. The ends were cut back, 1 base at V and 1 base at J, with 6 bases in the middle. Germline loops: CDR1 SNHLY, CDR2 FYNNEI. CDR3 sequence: CASSEGLGTDTQYF. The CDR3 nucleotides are TGTGCCAGCAGTGAAGGTCTCGGCACAGATACGCAGTATTTT.

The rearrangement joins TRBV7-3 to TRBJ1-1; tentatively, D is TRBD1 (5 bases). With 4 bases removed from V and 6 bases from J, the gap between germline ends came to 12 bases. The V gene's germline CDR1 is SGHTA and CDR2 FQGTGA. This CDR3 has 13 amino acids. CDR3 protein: CASSSSGAAEAFF. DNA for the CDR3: TGTGCCAGCAGCTCCAGTGGGGCGGCTGAAGCTTTCTTT.